These 4 T cell receptor beta chains originate from one sample sequenced in a study of shared clonotypes between healthy human individuals. CD45RO-negative cells were positively selected for CCR7, leaving out terminally differentiated effector memory CD45RA+ cells. Data came from immunoSEQ multiplex PCR; TCRdb stores just in-frame clones and leaves some out. The repertoire holds hundreds of thousands of clones, with 92% as singletons. Sequencing was carried out using naive CD8+ T cells sorted from blood. Receptor source: a man aged 25 to 40 in good health.

This chain links TRBV5-4 with TRBJ2-7; D perhaps matches TRBD2 (5 bases). Germline loops: CDR1 SGHNT, CDR2 YYREEE (reference sequence). This CDR3 contains 14 residues. V lost 1 base, J lost 3 bases, and 11 bases lay in between. The CDR3 reads CASSLLATNYEQYF. CDR3 coding DNA: TGTGCCAGCAGCTTGTTAGCGACTAACTACGAGCAGTACTTC.

This sequence joins TRBV28 and TRBJ2-3; 10 positions match TRBD2. CDR3 length: 17 residues. The J segment lost 5 bases and the V segment lost 3 bases, leaving 11 bases of the junction unmatched. Per the germline V gene, CDR1 is MDHEN and CDR2 is SYDVKM. CDR3: CASSFTETIAGGDTQYF. In nucleotides, the CDR3 is TGTGCCAGCAGTTTCACCGAGACTATAGCGGGAGGAGATACGCAGTATTTT.

Regarding this clone: The same CDR3 also results from other DNA sequences found in this sample. V usage is TRBV29-1 and J usage is TRBJ2-7; D possibly corresponds to TRBD2 (5 bases). Trimming stripped 4 bases from V and 1 base from J, with 5 bases between. This CDR3 has 11 residues. Germline V gene sequence: CDR1 SQVTM, CDR2 ANQGSEA. CDR3 coding DNA: TGCAGCGTTGGGACTTCCTACGAGCAGTACTTC. Amino acids: CSVGTSYEQYF.

The V call is TRBV6-1, the J call TRBJ1-1, with 8 bases aligning to TRBD1. Germline CDR1 is MNHNS and CDR2 is SASEGT. CDR3 size: 16 residues. The V segment lost 3 bases and the J segment 0 bases; nucleotides outside the gene matches: 6. The CDR3 region has the DNA TGTGCCAGCAGTGATGACTACAGGGGGATGAACACTGAAGCTTTCTTT. It is translated as CASSDDYRGMNTEAFF.